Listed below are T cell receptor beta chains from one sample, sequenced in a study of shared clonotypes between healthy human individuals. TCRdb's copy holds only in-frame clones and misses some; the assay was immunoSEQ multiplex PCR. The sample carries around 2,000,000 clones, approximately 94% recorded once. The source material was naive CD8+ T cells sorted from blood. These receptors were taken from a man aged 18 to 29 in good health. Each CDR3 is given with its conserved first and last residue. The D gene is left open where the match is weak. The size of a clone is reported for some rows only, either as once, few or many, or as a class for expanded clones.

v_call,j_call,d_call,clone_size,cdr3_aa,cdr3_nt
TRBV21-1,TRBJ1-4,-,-,CASRKNRGGDEKLFF,TGTGCCAGCAGGAAGAACAGGGGAGGGGATGAAAAACTGTTTTTT
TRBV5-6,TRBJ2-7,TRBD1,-,CASSRAGGLLYEQYF,TGTGCCAGCAGCCGTGCAGGGGGTCTTCTCTACGAGCAGTACTTC
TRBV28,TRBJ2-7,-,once,CASSSPQFRSSYEQYF,TGTGCCAGCAGTTCCCCACAGTTCAGAAGCTCCTACGAGCAGTACTTC
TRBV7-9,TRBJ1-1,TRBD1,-,CASSSPTGMNTEAFF,TGTGCCAGCAGCTCACCGACAGGGATGAACACTGAAGCTTTCTTT
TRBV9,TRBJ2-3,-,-,CASSVEGEYTDTQYF,TGTGCCAGCAGCGTAGAGGGCGAATACACAGATACGCAGTATTTT
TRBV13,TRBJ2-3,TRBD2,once,CASSLVMAASSGRAPDTQYF,TGTGCCAGCAGTCTCGTGATGGCAGCTTCTAGCGGGAGGGCCCCAGATACGCAGTATTTT
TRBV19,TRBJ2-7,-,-,CASSIGDSTYEQYF,TGTGCCAGTAGTATAGGCGACTCTACCTACGAGCAGTACTTC
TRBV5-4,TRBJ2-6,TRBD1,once,CASSGGTGLLESSGANVLTF,TGTGCCAGCAGCGGGGGGACAGGGCTCCTTGAGAGCTCTGGGGCCAACGTCCTGACTTTC
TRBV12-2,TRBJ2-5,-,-,CASRLASEGRKETQYF,TGTGCAAGTCGCTTAGCAAGCGAGGGCAGGAAAGAGACCCAGTACTTC
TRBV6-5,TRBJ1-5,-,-,CASSAGWGSNQPQHF,TGTGCCAGCAGCGCCGGGTGGGGTAGCAATCAGCCCCAGCATTTT
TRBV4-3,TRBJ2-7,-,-,CASSQDGVERNF,TGCGCCAGCAGCCAAGATGGCGTTGAGAGGAACTTC
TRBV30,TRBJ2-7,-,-,CAWSLNAGNEQYF,TGTGCCTGGAGCTTAAATGCGGGCAACGAGCAGTACTTC
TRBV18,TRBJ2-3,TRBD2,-,CASSPGTSGETDTQYF,TGTGCCAGCTCACCAGGGACTAGCGGGGAAACAGATACGCAGTATTTT
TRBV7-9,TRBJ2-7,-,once,CASSLGRPYLSYEQYF,TGTGCCAGCAGCTTAGGCAGGCCTTACCTCTCCTACGAGCAGTACTTC
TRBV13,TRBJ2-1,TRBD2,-,CASSVGASGGNEQFF,TGTGCCAGCAGCGTAGGGGCTAGCGGGGGTAATGAGCAGTTCTTC
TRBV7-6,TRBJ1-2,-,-,CASSKHGHYGYTF,TGTGCCAGCAGCAAACACGGGCACTATGGCTACACCTTC
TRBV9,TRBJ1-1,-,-,CASSSRTSDTEAFF,TGTGCCAGCAGCTCTAGAACGTCGGACACTGAAGCTTTCTTT
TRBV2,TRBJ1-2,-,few,CASSEAEGNYSF,TGTGCCAGCAGTGAAGCGGAGGGCAATTACTCCTTC
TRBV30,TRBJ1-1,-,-,CAWRGSVEAFF,TGTGCCTGGAGGGGGAGCGTGGAAGCTTTCTTT
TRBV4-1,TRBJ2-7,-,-,CASSQDRGRVYEQYF,TGCGCCAGCAGCCAAGATAGGGGCAGGGTCTACGAGCAGTACTTC
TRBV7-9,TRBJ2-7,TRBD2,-,CASSSGLAGEVEQYF,TGTGCCAGCAGCTCGGGCTTAGCGGGGGAGGTCGAGCAGTACTTC
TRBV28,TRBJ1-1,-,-,CASSSLLGNTEAFF,TGTGCCAGCAGTTCCCTGTTGGGGAACACTGAAGCTTTCTTT
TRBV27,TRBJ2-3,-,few,CASSLSADTQYF,TGTGCCAGCAGTTTATCAGCAGATACGCAGTATTTT
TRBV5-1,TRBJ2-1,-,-,CASSLVIRGNNEQFF,TGCGCCAGCAGCTTGGTGATAAGGGGGAACAATGAGCAGTTCTTC
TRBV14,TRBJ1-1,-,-,CASSPNPGVAFF,TGTGCCAGCAGCCCGAATCCGGGGGTAGCTTTCTTT
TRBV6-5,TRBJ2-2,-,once,CASGGGNTGELFF,TGTGCCAGCGGAGGAGGAAACACCGGGGAGCTGTTTTTT
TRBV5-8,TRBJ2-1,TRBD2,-,CASSGTSGGLNEQFF,TGTGCCAGCAGCGGAACTAGCGGGGGGCTCAATGAGCAGTTCTTC
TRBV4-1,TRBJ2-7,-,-,CASSQTDLTGYEQYF,TGCGCCAGCAGCCAAACAGACCTTACCGGCTACGAGCAGTACTTC
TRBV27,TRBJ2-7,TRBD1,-,CASSLQGEGYEQYF,TGTGCCAGCAGTTTACAGGGGGAAGGCTACGAGCAGTACTTC
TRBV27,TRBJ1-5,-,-,CASSFSRNQPQHF,TGTGCCAGCAGTTTTTCCCGAAATCAGCCCCAGCATTTT
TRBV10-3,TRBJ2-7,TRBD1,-,CAISGPPGQGPYEQYF,TGTGCCATCAGTGGCCCCCCCGGACAGGGTCCCTACGAGCAGTACTTC
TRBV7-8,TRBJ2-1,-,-,CASSPSKLNRVWASYNEQFF,TGTGCCAGCAGTCCAAGTAAACTAAACAGGGTTTGGGCCTCCTACAATGAGCAGTTCTTC
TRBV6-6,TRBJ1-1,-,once,CASSYSAAEAFF,TGTGCCAGCAGTTACTCTGCAGCTGAAGCTTTCTTT
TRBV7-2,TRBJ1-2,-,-,CASSFTADNYGYTF,TGTGCCAGCAGCTTCACGGCGGATAACTATGGCTACACCTTC
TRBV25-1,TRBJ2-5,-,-,CASSPAGTSATQYF,TGTGCCAGCAGCCCTGCCGGGACATCCGCGACCCAGTACTTC
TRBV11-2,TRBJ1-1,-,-,CASTPSPGMVITEAFF,TGTGCCAGCACCCCTTCGCCGGGAATGGTTATCACTGAAGCTTTCTTT
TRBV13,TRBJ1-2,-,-,CASSLELPNYGYTF,TGTGCCAGCAGCTTAGAACTGCCTAACTATGGCTACACCTTC
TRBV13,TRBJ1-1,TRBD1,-,CASSRQGVTGVMNTEAFF,TGTGCCAGCAGCCGTCAAGGGGTGACAGGGGTCATGAACACTGAAGCTTTCTTT
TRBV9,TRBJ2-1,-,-,CASSVGSTLSYNEQFF,TGTGCCAGCAGCGTAGGGAGCACCTTATCCTACAATGAGCAGTTCTTC
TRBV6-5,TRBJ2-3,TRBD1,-,CASSSPGTGNTDTQYF,TGTGCCAGCAGTTCACCCGGGACAGGAAACACAGATACGCAGTATTTT
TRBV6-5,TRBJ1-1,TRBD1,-,CASKRGTGLNTEAFF,TGTGCCAGCAAACGCGGGACAGGGCTAAACACTGAAGCTTTCTTT
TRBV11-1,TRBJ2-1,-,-,CASSLAEEGDNEQFF,TGTGCCAGCAGCTTAGCAGAAGAAGGGGACAATGAGCAGTTCTTC
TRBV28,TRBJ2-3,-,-,CASSLRGYTDTQYF,TGTGCCAGCAGTTTGAGGGGGTATACAGATACGCAGTATTTT
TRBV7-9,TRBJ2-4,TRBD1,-,CASSLAQGQGKNIQYF,TGTGCCAGCAGCTTAGCGCAGGGACAGGGGAAAAACATTCAGTACTTC